The clone carrying this T cell receptor beta chain was counted between two and nine times. What it binds is not known. The sample belongs to a study of blood T cells in healthy people across ages. At the level of the study: Template switching caught about one barcoded beta molecule for each two T cells. Findings and caveats of the study: Naive T cell percentage by flow cytometry tracked strongly with beta diversity.

This CDR3 comprises 14 residues. Germline values: CDR1 MNHNS, CDR2 SASEGT. V lost 1 base, J lost 10 bases, and 11 bases lay in between. The extraction recovered at least 5.5 micrograms of total RNA per sample. Using a J-beta primer mix together with a sample-barcoded 5' primer, a second PCR was run for about 7 to 12 cycles. TCRdb reprocessed the 5' RACE reads with MiXCR, giving one entry per CDR3 protein. Found here are 660,000 or so distinct CDR3 sequences, under 70% of them singletons; the top ten hold 30% to 45%. V gene TRBV6-1 combines with J gene TRBJ1-6; D is unclear. Sequencing used blood. The TCR sequence derives from a man between 60 and 75 years old in good health. Here the CDR3 reads CASSEVREVSPLHF. CDR3 sequence (DNA): TGTGCCAGCAGTGAAGTTAGGGAGGTCTCACCCCTCCACTTT.